The rows below give T cell receptor beta chains drawn from one sample of a study of human T cells and chemical hapten exposure. Via MiXCR, TCRdb re-called the RACE reads, giving one row per CDR3 protein. The sample has around 65,000 distinct CDR3 sequences; about 6% are singletons. Specimen: whole blood. All receptors come from a female donor in good health. Some clones in this sample may be carry-over from other donors' samples. Both conserved end residues are part of each CDR3. A D gene is named only where the DNA matches it firmly. Size is omitted from some rows. Given values are once, few, many or a class for expanded clones.

cdr3_nt,cdr3_aa,v_call,d_call,j_call,clone_size
TGTGCCAGCAGCCTAGCGGGGCCGCAGTATTTT,CASSLAGPQYF,TRBV6-2/TRBV6-3,TRBD2,TRBJ2-3,few
TGTGCCAGCAGCGTAGGGGAACCTAACAATGAGCAGTTCTTC,CASSVGEPNNEQFF,TRBV9,-,TRBJ2-1,few
TGCGCCAGCAGCCATCCTGAGGGTTATGGAGTTGAAGCTTTCTTT,CASSHPEGYGVEAFF,TRBV4-1,-,TRBJ1-1,many
TGCAGTGCTAGTCTAGCGGGAGGGCCCGGCGAGCAGTACTTC,CSASLAGGPGEQYF,TRBV20-1,TRBD2,TRBJ2-7,many
TGTGCCACCCCACTAGCGGGATCCGACAATGAGCAGTTCTTC,CATPLAGSDNEQFF,TRBV24-1,TRBD2,TRBJ2-1,many
TGCAGCGTGGAGGACGGTAGCAATCAGCCCCAGCATTTT,CSVEDGSNQPQHF,TRBV29-1,-,TRBJ1-5,many
TGCAGCGGGGTCGGGCCAAACTACGAGCAGTACTTC,CSGVGPNYEQYF,TRBV29-1,-,TRBJ2-7,many
TGTGCCAGCAGTTTAGCAGGCACCACAGATACGCAGTATTTT,CASSLAGTTDTQYF,TRBV27,-,TRBJ2-3,-
TGTGCCAGCAGTTTCACTAACACAGATACGCAGTATTTT,CASSFTNTDTQYF,TRBV28,-,TRBJ2-3,-
TGCGCCAGCAGCTCAGGACTAGCGGGACCCTCCTACAATGAGCAGTTCTTC,CASSSGLAGPSYNEQFF,TRBV5-1,TRBD2,TRBJ2-1,few
TGCGCCAGCAGTTTTAGCAATCAGCCCCAGCATTTT,CASSFSNQPQHF,TRBV5-1,-,TRBJ1-5,many
TGTGCCAGCAGCTGGGGACGTCAGAATTCACCCCTCCACTTT,CASSWGRQNSPLHF,TRBV5-6,-,TRBJ1-6,-
TGTGCCAGCAGCCAAGGGTTAACATACAATGGGCAGTTCTTC,CASSQGLTYNGQFF,TRBV7-9,-,TRBJ2-1,-
TGCAGTGCTATAGGGGGGGAGGACGACACAGATACGCAGTATTTT,CSAIGGEDDTDTQYF,TRBV20-1,-,TRBJ2-3,few
TGTGCCAGCAGTCCGAAGGTGGGACTAGCGGGATTGATGAATGAGCAGTTCTTC,CASSPKVGLAGLMNEQFF,TRBV27,TRBD2,TRBJ2-1,-
TGTGCCAGCAGCACCCGGACAGGGGGCAATGAGCAGTTCTTC,CASSTRTGGNEQFF,TRBV9,TRBD1,TRBJ2-1,many
TGTGCCAGCAGTCAGACAGGGTCAACTAATGAAAAACTGTTTTTT,CASSQTGSTNEKLFF,TRBV12-3/TRBV12-4,TRBD1,TRBJ1-4,few
TGTGCCAGCAGCTTTTACGGCCTTGCAACTAATGAAAAACTGTTTTTT,CASSFYGLATNEKLFF,TRBV7-9,-,TRBJ1-4,many
TGTGCCAGCAAAAAAGGCCGCTCTGGGGCCAACGTCCTGACTTTC,CASKKGRSGANVLTF,TRBV27,-,TRBJ2-6,-
TGTGCCAGCACCCTTGGACAGGGGGCAACCAAAAACATTCAGTACTTC,CASTLGQGATKNIQYF,TRBV28,TRBD1,TRBJ2-4,many
TGTGCCAGCAGTCCACAGGACAGGGCCTTGTATGGCTACACCTTC,CASSPQDRALYGYTF,TRBV28,TRBD1,TRBJ1-2,many
TGTGCCAGCAGTTACATTAGCCGTCCGGTCCACGAGCAGTACTTC,CASSYISRPVHEQYF,TRBV6-2/TRBV6-3,-,TRBJ2-7,few
TGCGCCAGCAGCTCGACAGGGGTGAACACTGAAGCTTTCTTT,CASSSTGVNTEAFF,TRBV5-1,TRBD1,TRBJ1-1,many
TGTGCCAGCAGCCCCGGAGGGGCGGGGAGTGAGCAGTACTTC,CASSPGGAGSEQYF,TRBV7-3,-,TRBJ2-7,many
TGTGCCAGCAGTTACTCTACTGATTACAATGAGCAGTTCTTC,CASSYSTDYNEQFF,TRBV6-2/TRBV6-3,-,TRBJ2-1,many
TGTGCCAGCAGTTACTCTTCGGCAGGAGATGGCTACACCTTC,CASSYSSAGDGYTF,TRBV6-5,-,TRBJ1-2,-
TGTGCCGCAGGGACAGTTAATCAGCCCCAGCATTTT,CAAGTVNQPQHF,TRBV28,TRBD1,TRBJ1-5,many
TGTGCCAGCAGTCCCCGGGACTTTCACAATGAGCAGTTCTTC,CASSPRDFHNEQFF,TRBV12-3/TRBV12-4,-,TRBJ2-1,many
TGTGCCAGCAGCAACGCATATAGCAATCAGCCCCAGCATTTT,CASSNAYSNQPQHF,TRBV5-4,-,TRBJ1-5,many
TGTGCCAGCGGCTCTGGGACAGTATACGAAAAACTGTTTTTT,CASGSGTVYEKLFF,TRBV28,TRBD1,TRBJ1-4,many
TGTGCCAGCATGGCCGGGGAGCTGTTTTTT,CASMAGELFF,TRBV6-1,-,TRBJ2-2,many
TGTGCCAGCAGTGTCGGGACAGAAGAGACCCAGTACTTC,CASSVGTEETQYF,TRBV6-1,TRBD1,TRBJ2-5,few
TGTGCCAGCAGTTTGGTGGACTTAACCTACAATGAGCAGTTCTTC,CASSLVDLTYNEQFF,TRBV28,-,TRBJ2-1,few
TGTGCCAGCAGCCCACAAACGGGGAGCACAGATAAGCAGTATTTT,CASSPQTGSTDKQYF,TRBV7-2,-,TRBJ2-3,-
TGTGCCAGCAGTCCAACAGGGTATAATTCACCCCTCCACTTT,CASSPTGYNSPLHF,TRBV12-3/TRBV12-4,-,TRBJ1-6,many
TGTGCCAGCAGCGGTTTTTTAGCGGGAGGGCCTACGGATGAGCAGTTCTTC,CASSGFLAGGPTDEQFF,TRBV9,TRBD2,TRBJ2-1,many
TGCAGTGCTAGACAGGACTACGAGCAGTACTTC,CSARQDYEQYF,TRBV20-1,-,TRBJ2-7,few
TGTGCCAGCAAAAACGCCGGGGAGCTGTTTTTT,CASKNAGELFF,TRBV12-3/TRBV12-4,-,TRBJ2-2,-
TGCGCCAGCAGCATTTACAGGGGGCAACATGAAAAACTGTTTTTT,CASSIYRGQHEKLFF,TRBV5-1,TRBD1,TRBJ1-4,few
TGTGCCAGCAGCGTAGAGGCGGGAGCGGGGACCCAGTACTTC,CASSVEAGAGTQYF,TRBV9,TRBD2,TRBJ2-5,many
TGTGCCAGTAGCACGCAGTTTCGGGAAGTCAGCACAGATACGCAGTATTTT,CASSTQFREVSTDTQYF,TRBV19,-,TRBJ2-3,-
TGCAGCGTTGAGGTTGAAACCGTCCTTAGCAATCAGCCCCAGCATTTT,CSVEVETVLSNQPQHF,TRBV29-1,-,TRBJ1-5,few
TGTGCCAGCAGTTTTCGACTGAATGAGGGTGGGAGCAATCAGCCCCAGCATTTT,CASSFRLNEGGSNQPQHF,TRBV6-2/TRBV6-3,-,TRBJ1-5,many
TGTGCCACTTCCGGTCTCTCTGGGGCCAACGTCCTGACTTTC,CATSGLSGANVLTF,TRBV6-5,-,TRBJ2-6,many
TGCGCCAGCAGCCAATACAGGGAGAATTCACCCCTCCACTTT,CASSQYRENSPLHF,TRBV4-3,-,TRBJ1-6,many
TGTGCCAGCAGCTCCCGCGGGAAATACGAGCAGTACTTC,CASSSRGKYEQYF,TRBV7-9,-,TRBJ2-7,many
TGTGCCAGCAGTTCCCTAATCGAAGGTGGAGGCTACACCTTC,CASSSLIEGGGYTF,TRBV27,-,TRBJ1-2,many
TGTGCCAGCAGCTTGGGGAGTTTTGAGTTTCGCACAGATACGCAGTATTTT,CASSLGSFEFRTDTQYF,TRBV5-4,-,TRBJ2-3,many
TGTGCCAGCAGCTGGGGGGGGGCTAACACTGAAGCTTTCTTT,CASSWGGANTEAFF,TRBV5-5,-,TRBJ1-1,-